Following are 26 T cell receptor beta chains from one sample sequenced in a study of identifying expanded T cells in peripheral blood. Sequencing was performed with immunoSEQ multiplex PCR; in TCRdb, only in-frame clones are kept and a portion is missing. The sample lists about 110,000 clones; 88% were seen once. The material sequenced was blood. The source of these receptors is a person aged 18 to 70 in good health.

This clone was seen once. The rearrangement joins TRBV11-2 to TRBJ1-5; no clear D. Germline V gene sequence: CDR1 SGHAT, CDR2 FQNNGV. V lost 3 bases and J lost 4, with 7 bases in between. The CDR3 loop spans 13 amino acids. CDR3 protein: CASSFGRNQPQHF. As DNA, the CDR3 is TGTGCCAGCAGCTTCGGGAGAAATCAGCCCCAGCATTTT.

The chain recombines TRBV27 with TRBJ2-3; 8 bases match TRBD1. This CDR3 is built from 14 residues. V dropped 2 bases and J dropped 5; count of bases not matched to a gene: 3. CDR1 is MNHEY, CDR2 SMNVEV, per germline (reference sequence). The CDR3 nucleotides are TGTGCCAGCAGTTTAGCAGGGGGCAGAGATACGCAGTATTTT. The encoded protein is CASSLAGGRDTQYF.

This clone was found once. CDR3 region: CASSPRGDGTDTQYF. CDR3 nucleotides: TGTGCCAGCAGCCCCAGGGGTGACGGCACAGATACGCAGTATTTT. The V gene is TRBV9, the J gene TRBJ2-3; D perhaps matches TRBD1 (6 bases). The CDR3 is 15 amino acids. CDR1 is SGDLS and CDR2 is YYNGEE in the germline V gene. Trimming stripped 4 bases from V and 1 base from J, with 13 bases between.

This CDR3 is CASSEEVGGELFF. The DNA for the CDR3 is TGTGCCAGCAGTGAAGAGGTTGGCGGGGAGCTGTTTTTT. V is TRBV2 and J is TRBJ2-2; no clear D gene. Trimming pared 1 base from V and 7 bases from J, leaving 7 bases between. Germline V lookup: CDR1 SNHLY, CDR2 FYNNEI. The CDR3 extends over 13 amino acids.

V and J are TRBV6-5 and TRBJ1-5; D is undetermined. Germline values: CDR1 MNHEY, CDR2 SVGAGI. The V end lost 3 bases, the J end lost 4 bases, and 16 bases lay between the germline ends. The CDR3 is 16 residues long. For the CDR3, the DNA is TGTGCCAGCAGTTATAGGTGGGCAGCGGAAAATCAGCCCCAGCATTTT. Protein sequence: CASSYRWAAENQPQHF.

The CDR3 is CASSPWRDYYEQYF. For the CDR3, the DNA is TGTGCCAGCAGTCCTTGGCGGGACTACTACGAGCAGTACTTC. The V call is TRBV6-6, the J call TRBJ2-7; 7 bases agree with TRBD2. CDR1 and CDR2 (germline): MNHNY, SVGAGI (reference sequence). With V trimmed by 5 bases and J by 3 bases, 7 bases remained unmatched. CDR3 length: 14 residues.

The rearrangement joins TRBV19 to TRBJ1-1, with a weak D call TRBD1 (6 bases). V lost 9 bases to trimming and J lost 1 base, with 12 bases between them. CDR3 length equals 13 residues. Germline V gene data show CDR1 as LNHDA and CDR2 as SQIVND (reference sequence). Here the CDR3 reads CASGGTRNTEAFF. The CDR3 DNA sequence: TGTGCCAGCGGCGGGACAAGGAACACTGAAGCTTTCTTT. Complete variable domain (other parts from reference TRBV19 and TRBJ1-1): DGGITQSPKYLFRKEGQNVTLSCEQNLNHDAMYWYRQDPGQGLRLIYYSQIVNDFQKGDIAEGYSVSREKKESFPLTVTSAQKNPTAFYLCASGGTRNTEAFFGQGTRLTVV.

V usage is TRBV6-5 and J usage is TRBJ1-3; no reliable D call. V was cut by 4 bases and J by 0 bases, with 13 bases left in between. Germline-derived CDR1 and CDR2 are MNHEY and SVGAGI. This CDR3 is built from 16 residues. The CDR3 sequence is CASSSRGLYSGNTIYF. The CDR3 DNA is TGTGCCAGCAGTTCCAGAGGACTCTACTCTGGAAACACCATATATTTT.

The table lists this clone with a count of one. The gene calls are TRBV9 and TRBJ1-1, with a possible D match to TRBD1 (6 bases). V lost 0 bases and J 5 bases, leaving 17 bases between the germline ends. Germline loops: CDR1 SGDLS, CDR2 YYNGEE. CDR3 length: 16 residues. The CDR3 loop is CASSVDVRGAGTEAFF. The CDR3, as DNA: TGTGCCAGCAGCGTAGATGTCAGGGGCGCGGGAACTGAAGCTTTCTTT. The variable domain in full, with the rest retrieved from reference TRBV9 and TRBJ1-1, is DSGVTQTPKHLITATGQRVTLRCSPRSGDLSVYWYQQSLDQGLQFLIQYYNGEERAKGNILERFSAQQFPDLHSELNLSSLELGDSALYFCASSVDVRGAGTEAFFGQGTRLTVV.

The V call is TRBV5-5, the J call TRBJ2-1; 8 bases agree with TRBD1. V lost 2 bases to trimming and J lost 0 bases; unmatched junction nucleotides: 4. The CDR3 runs to 16 residues. Per germline, CDR1 SGHKS and CDR2 YYEKEE (reference sequence). The CDR3, as DNA: TGTGCCAGCAGCTTCTCAGGGGGCTCCTCCTACAATGAGCAGTTCTTC. Translated: CASSFSGGSSYNEQFF.

The V call is TRBV19, the J call TRBJ2-1; D is unresolved. Trimming took 5 bases from V and 1 from J, leaving 6 bases between them. Germline values: CDR1 LNHDA, CDR2 SQIVND (reference sequence). CDR3 length: 13 residues. CDR3 nucleotide sequence: TGTGCCAGTAGTCTGGGGTCCTACAATGAGCAGTTCTTC. Translating gives CASSLGSYNEQFF.

This clone is a singleton in its sample. The J gene is TRBJ2-2, the V gene TRBV7-6; 11 positions match TRBD2. The V and J ends lost 5 bases and 7 bases, in that order; junction bases with no gene match: 9. This CDR3 is built from 16 residues. Germline V gene lookup returns CDR1 SGHVS and CDR2 FNYEAQ. This CDR3 is CASSGMTSGKDGELFF. DNA of the CDR3: TGTGCCAGCAGCGGGATGACTAGCGGGAAGGACGGGGAGCTGTTTTTT.

CDR3 DNA: TGTGCCAGCAGCTTGGAAGGGCCTTTCCTTCCAAACATTCAGTACTTC. Translation: CASSLEGPFLPNIQYF. The V gene is TRBV5-6, the J gene TRBJ2-4, with no clear D. CDR1 is SGHDT, CDR2 YYEEEE, per germline. V lost 0 bases, J lost 6 bases, and 16 bases lay in between. CDR3 length equals 16 residues.

The V gene is TRBV25-1, the J gene TRBJ2-7; D assignment may be TRBD1 or TRBD2 (5 bases each). The V gene lost 2 bases and the J gene lost 7 bases, with 12 bases spanning the gap. The CDR3 runs to 13 residues. The germline V gene has CDR1 MGHDK and CDR2 SYGVNS. The CDR3 region has the DNA TGTGCCAGCAGTGAACGAGGGGCGCGGGAGCAGTACTTC. Translating gives CASSERGAREQYF.

This sequence joins TRBV5-1 and TRBJ2-7, with a weak D call TRBD2 (6 bases). The CDR3 contains 13 residues. Germline V lookup: CDR1 SGHRS, CDR2 YFSETQ. Trimming removed 4 bases at V and 4 bases at J, with 12 bases between. The CDR3 DNA is TGCGCCAGCAGCCCCCAGGGAGGTTACGAGCAGTACTTC. Amino acid sequence: CASSPQGGYEQYF. Together with reference TRBV5-1 and TRBJ2-7, the CDR3 gives the full variable domain: KAGVTQTPRYLIKTRGQQVTLSCSPISGHRSVSWYQQTPGQGLQFLFEYFSETQRNKGNFPGRFSGRQFSNSRSEMNVSTLELGDSALYLCASSPQGGYEQYFGPGTRLTVT.

This clone appeared once. This rearrangement joins TRBV28 to TRBJ1-1; tentative D call: TRBD1 (5 bases). Germline V gene lookup returns CDR1 MDHEN and CDR2 SYDVKM. The CDR3 length is 12 residues. With 8 bases removed from V and 2 bases from J, the gap between germline ends came to 9 bases. CDR3 sequence: CASGGLNTEAFF. As DNA, the CDR3 is TGTGCCAGCGGGGGATTAAACACTGAAGCTTTCTTT.

The V gene is TRBV6-5, the J gene TRBJ2-1; TRBD2 aligns across 10 bases. Germline V gives CDR1 MNHEY, CDR2 SVGAGI. Trimming took 2 bases from V and 14 from J; bases not matched to a gene: 12. The CDR3 is made up of 15 amino acids. The CDR3 protein is CASSYKLAGGNSEFF. The CDR3 DNA reads TGTGCCAGCAGTTACAAATTAGCGGGGGGTAATTCGGAGTTCTTC.

This clone was found once. This chain uses TRBV29-1 with TRBJ2-1; 10 positions match TRBD2. Germline loops: CDR1 SQVTM, CDR2 ANQGSEA. Trimming cost V 5 bases and J 4 bases; bases outside gene matches: 5. This CDR3 is 14 amino acids long. The CDR3, as DNA: TGCAGCGTTCCCCAGCGGGGGGGGTACAATGAGCAGTTCTTC. The encoded protein is CSVPQRGGYNEQFF.

The chain links TRBV6-5 to TRBJ1-5; no reliable D call. This CDR3 has 10 amino acids. Looked up from germline, CDR1 is MNHEY and CDR2 is SVGAGI. V lost 8 bases and J lost 8, with 7 bases in between. CDR3 coding DNA: TGTGCCAGCTCGGTCGAGCCCCAGCATTTT. Amino acid sequence: CASSVEPQHF.

This clone is a singleton in its sample. This chain uses TRBV7-2 with TRBJ1-5; D is unclear. The CDR3 spans 15 residues. With 3 bases removed from V and 2 bases from J, the gap between germline ends came to 11 bases. The germline V gene encodes CDR1 SGHTA and CDR2 FQGNSA. In nucleotides, the CDR3 is TGTGCCAGCAGCTTGAAGATAGGCGGCAATCAGCCCCAGCATTTT. Encoded protein: CASSLKIGGNQPQHF. The full variable domain, completed using reference TRBV7-2 and TRBJ1-5, is GAGVSQSPSNKVTEKGKDVELRCDPISGHTALYWYRQSLGQGLEFLIYFQGNSAPDKSGLPSDRFSAERTGGSVSTLTIQRTQQEDSAVYLCASSLKIGGNQPQHFGDGTRLSIL.

This clone was seen a handful of times. This sequence joins TRBV7-9 and TRBJ1-1, with D perhaps TRBD1 (5 bases). Germline V lookup: CDR1 SEHNR, CDR2 FQNEAQ (reference sequence). This CDR3 is 12 amino acids long. V lost 1 base, J lost 6 bases, and 6 bases lay in between. The CDR3 DNA is TGTGCCAGCAGCTTAGTACAGGCTGAAGCTTTCTTT. It specifies CASSLVQAEAFF.

The chain is built from TRBV4-2 and TRBJ2-3; 9 bases are shared with TRBD1. V trimming: 1 base; J trimming: 1 base; junction bases outside the gene matches: 3. The germline gives CDR1 LGHNA, CDR2 YNFKEQ. CDR3 length: 16 amino acids. The CDR3 spells CASSQVRTGGTDTQYF. The CDR3 bases are TGTGCCAGCAGCCAAGTGCGGACAGGGGGCACAGATACGCAGTATTTT.

The rearrangement joins TRBV19 to TRBJ2-7; 7 positions agree with TRBD2. The germline V gene has CDR1 LNHDA and CDR2 SQIVND (reference sequence). CDR3 length: 15 residues. The trim removed 5 bases at V and 3 bases at J, leaving 10 bases unmatched. The CDR3 nucleotides read TGTGCCAGTAGTCCCCGGGGGACTAAGGGCTACGAGCAGTACTTC. Protein: CASSPRGTKGYEQYF.

The chain recombines TRBV5-4 with TRBJ1-2; D unclear. The V end lost 0 bases, the J end lost 2 bases, and 11 bases lay between the germline ends. Germline-derived CDR1 and CDR2 are SGHNT and YYREEE (reference sequence). The length of the CDR3 is 15 residues. CDR3: CASSLGGDANYGYTF. Here the CDR3 DNA reads TGTGCCAGCAGCTTGGGGGGAGATGCAAACTATGGCTACACCTTC.

The gene calls are TRBV7-9 and TRBJ1-5, with a weak D call TRBD1 (6 bases). Germline V gene sequence: CDR1 SEHNR, CDR2 FQNEAQ (reference sequence). Trimming took off 4 bases at V and 6 bases at J, with 7 bases between the two ends. The CDR3 has 12 amino acids. Written as DNA, the CDR3 is TGTGCCAGCAGCTCAGGGGTTCAGCCCCAGCATTTT. As protein: CASSSGVQPQHF.

V is TRBV7-9 and J is TRBJ1-1; tentatively, D is TRBD1 (5 bases). Trimming removed 4 bases from V and 3 bases from J, with 12 bases in between. CDR1 and CDR2 from the germline V gene are SEHNR and FQNEAQ (reference sequence). The CDR3 loop spans 14 amino acids. The CDR3 region is CASSSYDSDTEAFF. As DNA, the CDR3 is TGTGCCAGCAGCTCCTACGACAGCGACACTGAAGCTTTCTTT.